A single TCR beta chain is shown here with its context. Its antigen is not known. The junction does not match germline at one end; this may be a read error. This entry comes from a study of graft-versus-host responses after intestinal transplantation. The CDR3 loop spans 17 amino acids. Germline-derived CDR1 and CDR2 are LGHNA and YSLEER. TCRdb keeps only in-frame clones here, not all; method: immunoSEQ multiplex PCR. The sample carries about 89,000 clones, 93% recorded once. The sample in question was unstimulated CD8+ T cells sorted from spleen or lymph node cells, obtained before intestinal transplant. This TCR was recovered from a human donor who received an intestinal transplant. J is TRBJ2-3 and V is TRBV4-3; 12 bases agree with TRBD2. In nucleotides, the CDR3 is TGCGCCAGCAGCGAAGAGCGTCTAGCGGGGGGGCCAGATACGCAGTATTTT. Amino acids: CASSEERLAGGPDTQYF.